The present T cell receptor (beta chain) was sequenced within a study of cytomegalovirus exposure and HLA in healthy donors. General study findings and limits: Later work showed greater clonal expansion in HLA-associated TCR beta chains than in equally common others. A later analysis showed TCR association rates differing by HLA locus, peaking at DRB1 and lowest at HLA-C.

For this clone: Its specificity is unknown.

CDR3 length: 13 amino acids. CDR1 is MNHNS, CDR2 SASEGT, per germline. Trimming took off 7 bases at V and 7 bases at J, with 11 bases between the two ends. 13 Jbeta primers and 60 Vbeta primers were used for the PCR. Under the authors' procedure: In a later analysis, the count reached 80 million or so unique TCR beta chains, with 8.5 million to 14 million shared. Clones were read by immunoSEQ multiplex PCR, and TCRdb kept only the in-frame ones, dropping some. That table gives V, J and clone size, and the DNA gave D and trimming. The sample records roughly 100,000 clones, around 82% being singletons. Healthy bone marrow donors made up the cohort.

The chain employs TRBV6-1 and TRBJ1-6; no clear D gene. Sequencing was performed on PBMCs. This TCR came from a man younger than 40 in good health and CMV-seropositive. CDR3 DNA sequence: TGTGCCAGCATAGTAGGAGGGAATTCACCCCTCCACTTT. This codes for CASIVGGNSPLHF.